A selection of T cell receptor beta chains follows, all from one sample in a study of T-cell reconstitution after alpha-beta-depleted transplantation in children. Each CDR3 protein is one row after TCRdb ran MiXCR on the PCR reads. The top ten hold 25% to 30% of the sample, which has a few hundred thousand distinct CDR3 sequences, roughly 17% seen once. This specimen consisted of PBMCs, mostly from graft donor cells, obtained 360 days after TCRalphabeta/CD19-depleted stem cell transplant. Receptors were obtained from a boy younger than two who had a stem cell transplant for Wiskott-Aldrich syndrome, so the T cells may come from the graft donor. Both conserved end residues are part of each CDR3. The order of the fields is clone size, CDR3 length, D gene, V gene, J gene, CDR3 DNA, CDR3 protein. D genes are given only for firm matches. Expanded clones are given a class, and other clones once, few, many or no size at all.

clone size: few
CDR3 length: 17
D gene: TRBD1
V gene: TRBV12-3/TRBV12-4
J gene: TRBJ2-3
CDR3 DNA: TGTGCCAGCAGTTATGCGGCCGGGACAGGGATCACAGATACGCAGTATTTT
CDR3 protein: CASSYAAGTGITDTQYF

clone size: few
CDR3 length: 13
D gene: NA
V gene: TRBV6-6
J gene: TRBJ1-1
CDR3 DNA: TGTGCCAGCACCCACGGTGGGAACACTGAAGCTTTCTTT
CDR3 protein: CASTHGGNTEAFF

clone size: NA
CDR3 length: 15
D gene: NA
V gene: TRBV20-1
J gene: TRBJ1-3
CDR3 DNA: TGCAGTGCTAGAGATCCGGCGAGGGCTGGAAACACCATATATTTT
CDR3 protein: CSARDPARAGNTIYF

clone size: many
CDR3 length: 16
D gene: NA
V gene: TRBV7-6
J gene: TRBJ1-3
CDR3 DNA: TGTGCCAGCAGCTTAGGTGTGCTGGGAGCAGGAAACACCATATATTTT
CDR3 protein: CASSLGVLGAGNTIYF

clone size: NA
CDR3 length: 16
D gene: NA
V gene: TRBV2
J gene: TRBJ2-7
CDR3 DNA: TGTGCCAGCAGAAGGGTCGAGACAGGAGGCAACTACGAGCAGTACTTC
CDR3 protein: CASRRVETGGNYEQYF

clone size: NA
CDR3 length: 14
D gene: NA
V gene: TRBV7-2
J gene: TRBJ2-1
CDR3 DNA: TGTGCCAGCAGCTTAGAACGGTTAAGAAATGAGCAGTTCTTC
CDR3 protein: CASSLERLRNEQFF

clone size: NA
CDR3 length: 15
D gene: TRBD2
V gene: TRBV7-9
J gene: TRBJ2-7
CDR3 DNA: TGTGCCAGCAGCTCCTCCGGACTAGGACGGGACGAGCAGTACTTC
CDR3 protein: CASSSSGLGRDEQYF

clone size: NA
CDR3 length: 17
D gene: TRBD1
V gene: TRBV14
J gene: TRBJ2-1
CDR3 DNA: TGTGCCAGCAGCCAAGTGGGCGGACAGGGATTGAGGAATGAGCAGTTCTTC
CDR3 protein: CASSQVGGQGLRNEQFF

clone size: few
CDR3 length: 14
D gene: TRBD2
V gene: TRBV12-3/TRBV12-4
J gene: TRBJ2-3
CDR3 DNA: TGTGCCAGCAGTCTAGCGGGAGGGCAACATACGCAGTATTTT
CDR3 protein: CASSLAGGQHTQYF

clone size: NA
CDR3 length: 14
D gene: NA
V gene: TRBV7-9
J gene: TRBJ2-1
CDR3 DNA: TGTGCCAGCAGCTTGGGACGCGATGTCAATGAGCAGTTCTTC
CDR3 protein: CASSLGRDVNEQFF

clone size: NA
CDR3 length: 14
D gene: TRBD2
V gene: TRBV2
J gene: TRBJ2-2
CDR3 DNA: TGTGCCAGCGATTTAGCGGGAGGGCTCCGGGAGCTGTTTTTT
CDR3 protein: CASDLAGGLRELFF

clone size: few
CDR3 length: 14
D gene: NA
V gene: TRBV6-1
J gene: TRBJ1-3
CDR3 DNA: TGTGCCAGCAGAAGGCTAAACTCTGGAAACACCATATATTTT
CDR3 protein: CASRRLNSGNTIYF

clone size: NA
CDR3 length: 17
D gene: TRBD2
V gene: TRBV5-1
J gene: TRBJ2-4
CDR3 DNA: TGCGCCAGCAGCCAGAGTAGCGGGGAAATAGCCAAAAACATTCAGTACTTC
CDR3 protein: CASSQSSGEIAKNIQYF

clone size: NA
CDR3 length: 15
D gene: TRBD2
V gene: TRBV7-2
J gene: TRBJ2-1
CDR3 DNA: TGTGCCAGCAGCTTTGGGACTAGACCGCACAATGAGCAGTTCTTC
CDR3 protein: CASSFGTRPHNEQFF

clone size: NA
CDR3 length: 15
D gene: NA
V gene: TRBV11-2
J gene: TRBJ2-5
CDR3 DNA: TGTGCCAGCAGCTTACTTGCAAGGCTCCAAGAGACCCAGTACTTC
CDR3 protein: CASSLLARLQETQYF

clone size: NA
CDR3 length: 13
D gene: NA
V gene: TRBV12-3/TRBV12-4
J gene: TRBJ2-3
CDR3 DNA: TGTGCCAGCACCCCACAGGGTGGAGATACGCAGTATTTT
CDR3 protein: CASTPQGGDTQYF

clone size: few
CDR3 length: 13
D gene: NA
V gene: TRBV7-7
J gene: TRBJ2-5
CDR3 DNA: TGTGCCAGCAGCCAAGGACGTGTGGAGACCCAGTACTTC
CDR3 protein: CASSQGRVETQYF

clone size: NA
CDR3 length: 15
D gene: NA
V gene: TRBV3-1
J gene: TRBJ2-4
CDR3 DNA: TGTGCCAGCTGCCAAGGAGTGCGGGCCAAAAACATTCAGTACTTC
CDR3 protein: CASCQGVRAKNIQYF

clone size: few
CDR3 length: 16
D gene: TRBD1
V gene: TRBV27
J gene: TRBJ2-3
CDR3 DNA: TGTGCCAGCCGCTCCGGAGGGACAGGGGACACAGATACGCAGTATTTT
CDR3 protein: CASRSGGTGDTDTQYF

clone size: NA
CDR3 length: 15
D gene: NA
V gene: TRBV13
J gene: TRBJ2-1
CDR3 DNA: TGTGCCAGCAGCTTAGGGGACCCCCCTTATTATGAGCAGTTCTTC
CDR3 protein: CASSLGDPPYYEQFF

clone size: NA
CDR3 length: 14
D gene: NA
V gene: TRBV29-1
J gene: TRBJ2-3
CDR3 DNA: TGCAGCGTTGAAGCATCGTACAGCACAGATACGCAGTATTTT
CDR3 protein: CSVEASYSTDTQYF

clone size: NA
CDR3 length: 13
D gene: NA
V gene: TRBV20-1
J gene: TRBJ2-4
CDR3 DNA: TGCAGTGCTAGTGATCCGTCCAAAAACATTCAGTACTTC
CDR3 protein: CSASDPSKNIQYF

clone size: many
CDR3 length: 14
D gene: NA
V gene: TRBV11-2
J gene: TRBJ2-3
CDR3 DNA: TGTGCCAGCAGCTTAGATGGGGCCGGAGATACGCAGTATTTT
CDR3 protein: CASSLDGAGDTQYF

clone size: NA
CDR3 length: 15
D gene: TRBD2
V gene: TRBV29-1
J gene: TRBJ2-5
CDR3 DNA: TGCAGCGTTGAAGGGTACTGGCTAGCGGAAGAGACCCAGTACTTC
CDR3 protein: CSVEGYWLAEETQYF

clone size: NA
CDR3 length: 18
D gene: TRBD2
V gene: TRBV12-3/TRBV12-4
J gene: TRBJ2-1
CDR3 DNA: TGTGCCAGCAGTTTAGTGTGGGGAGCGGGAGTATCCTACAATGAGCAGTTCTTC
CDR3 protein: CASSLVWGAGVSYNEQFF

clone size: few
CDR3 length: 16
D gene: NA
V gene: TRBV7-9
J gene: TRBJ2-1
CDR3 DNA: TGTGCCAGCAGCCCCTGGGAACTTCCTTCCTACAATGAGCAGTTCTTC
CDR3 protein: CASSPWELPSYNEQFF

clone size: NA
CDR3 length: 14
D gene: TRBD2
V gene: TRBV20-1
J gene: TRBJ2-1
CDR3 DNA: TGCAGTGCTAGCCGGCTAGCGGGGTACAATGAGCAGTTCTTC
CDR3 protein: CSASRLAGYNEQFF

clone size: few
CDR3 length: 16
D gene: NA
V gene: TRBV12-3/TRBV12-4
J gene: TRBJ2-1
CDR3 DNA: TGTGCCAGCAGTTTTCTTCAGGTGAGCTCCTACAATGAGCAGTTCTTC
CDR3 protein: CASSFLQVSSYNEQFF

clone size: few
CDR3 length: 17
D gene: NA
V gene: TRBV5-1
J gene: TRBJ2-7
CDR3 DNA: TGCGCCAGCAGGCCAGTGTTTCGGGACTCAAGGCACTACGAGCAGTACTTC
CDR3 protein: CASRPVFRDSRHYEQYF

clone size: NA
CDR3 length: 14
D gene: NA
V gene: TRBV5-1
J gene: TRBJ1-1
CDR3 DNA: TGCGCCAGCAGCTTGGAGGGCCAGGACACTGAAGCTTTCTTT
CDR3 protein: CASSLEGQDTEAFF

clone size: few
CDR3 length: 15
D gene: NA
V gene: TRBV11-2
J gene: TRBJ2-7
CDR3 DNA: TGTGCCAGCAGCTTAAATCAGGGTGGCCTCTACGAGCAGTACTTC
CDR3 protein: CASSLNQGGLYEQYF

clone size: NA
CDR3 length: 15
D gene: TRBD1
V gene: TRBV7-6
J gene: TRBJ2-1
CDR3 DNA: TGTGCCAGCAGCTACCTCCGGGACAGGTACAATGAGCAGTTCTTC
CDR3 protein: CASSYLRDRYNEQFF

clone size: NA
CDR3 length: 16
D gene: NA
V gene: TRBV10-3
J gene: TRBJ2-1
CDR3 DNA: TGTGCCATCAGTGAGCCAACTAGTCCCACCGACAATGAGCAGTTCTTC
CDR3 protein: CAISEPTSPTDNEQFF

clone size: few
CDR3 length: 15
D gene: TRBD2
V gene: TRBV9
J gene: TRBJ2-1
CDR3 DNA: TGTGCCAGCAGCGGTAGCGGGAGGGCCGGGAATGAGCAGTTCTTC
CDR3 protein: CASSGSGRAGNEQFF

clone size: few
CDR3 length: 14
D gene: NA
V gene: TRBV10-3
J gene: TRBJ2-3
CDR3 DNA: TGTGCCATCAGTGATTGGTCTCGCACAGATACGCAGTATTTT
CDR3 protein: CAISDWSRTDTQYF

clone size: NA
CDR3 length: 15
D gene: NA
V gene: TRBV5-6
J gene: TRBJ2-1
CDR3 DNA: TGTGCCAGCAGCCCATTATCGGGGAATTACAATGAGCAGTTCTTC
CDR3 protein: CASSPLSGNYNEQFF

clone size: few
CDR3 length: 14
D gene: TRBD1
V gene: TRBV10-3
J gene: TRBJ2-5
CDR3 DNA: TGTGCCATCGCTAGGGACAGGGTACAAGAGACCCAGTACTTC
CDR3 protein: CAIARDRVQETQYF

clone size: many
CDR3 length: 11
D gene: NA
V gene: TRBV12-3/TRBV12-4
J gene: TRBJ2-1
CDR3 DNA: TGTGCCAGCAGTTTTCTCAATGAGCAGTTCTTC
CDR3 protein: CASSFLNEQFF

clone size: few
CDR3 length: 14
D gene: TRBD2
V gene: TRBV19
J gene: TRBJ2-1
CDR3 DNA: TGTGCCAGTAGGACTAGCGGGAGGTTGAGTGAGCAGTTCTTC
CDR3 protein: CASRTSGRLSEQFF

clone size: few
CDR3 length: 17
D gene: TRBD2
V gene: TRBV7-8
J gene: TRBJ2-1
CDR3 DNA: TGTGCCAGCAGCTCCGTTACTAGCGGCCGAATTAACAATGAGCAGTTCTTC
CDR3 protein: CASSSVTSGRINNEQFF

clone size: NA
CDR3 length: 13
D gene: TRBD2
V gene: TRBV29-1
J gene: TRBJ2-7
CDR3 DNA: TGCAGCGTTCATAGCGGGAGCCTCTACGAGCAGTACTTC
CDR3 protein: CSVHSGSLYEQYF

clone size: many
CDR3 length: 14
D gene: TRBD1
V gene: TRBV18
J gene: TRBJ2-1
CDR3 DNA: TGTGCCAGCTCACCAGGGACAGGGAGGTTCATAATGTTCTTC
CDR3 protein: CASSPGTGRFIMFF

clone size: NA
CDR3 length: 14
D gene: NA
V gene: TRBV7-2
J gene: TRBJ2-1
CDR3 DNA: TGTGCCAGCAGCCTGGACCCGCGGTCAAATGAGCAGTTCTTC
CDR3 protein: CASSLDPRSNEQFF

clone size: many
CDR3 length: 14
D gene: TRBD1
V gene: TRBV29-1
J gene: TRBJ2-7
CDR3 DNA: TGCAGCGTCGCCGGGACAGCGAGCTCCTACGAGCAGTACTTC
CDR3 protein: CSVAGTASSYEQYF

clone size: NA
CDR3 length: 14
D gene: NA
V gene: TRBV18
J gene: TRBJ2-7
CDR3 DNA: TGTGCCAGCTCACCACCGCCAGGGGTCTACGAGCAGTACTTC
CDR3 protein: CASSPPPGVYEQYF

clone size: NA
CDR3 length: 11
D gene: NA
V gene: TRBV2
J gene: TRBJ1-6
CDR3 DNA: TGTGCCAGTTCCAGGGATTCACCCCTCCACTTT
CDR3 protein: CASSRDSPLHF

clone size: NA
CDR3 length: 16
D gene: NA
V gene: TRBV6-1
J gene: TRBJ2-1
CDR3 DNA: TGTGCCAGCAGTCAAACCGGGGACCGTTGGGTCAATGAGCAGTTCTTC
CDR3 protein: CASSQTGDRWVNEQFF

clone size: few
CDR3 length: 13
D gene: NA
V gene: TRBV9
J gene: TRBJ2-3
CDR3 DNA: TGTGCCAGCAGCGTAGATGTCGGCCATACGCAGTATTTT
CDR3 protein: CASSVDVGHTQYF

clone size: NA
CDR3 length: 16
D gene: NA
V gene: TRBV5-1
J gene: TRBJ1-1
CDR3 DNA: TGCGCCAGCAGCTTGGTCGCGCTTGTTATGAACACTGAAGCTTTCTTT
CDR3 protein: CASSLVALVMNTEAFF

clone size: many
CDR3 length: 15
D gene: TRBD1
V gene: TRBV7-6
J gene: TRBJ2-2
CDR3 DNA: TGTGCCAGCAGCTTGGGACAGACTAACACCGGGGAGCTGTTTTTT
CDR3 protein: CASSLGQTNTGELFF

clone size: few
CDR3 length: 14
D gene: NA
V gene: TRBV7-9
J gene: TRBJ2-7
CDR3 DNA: TGTGCCAGCAGCGCCTGGGAGGCAGACTACGAGCAGTACTTC
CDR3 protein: CASSAWEADYEQYF

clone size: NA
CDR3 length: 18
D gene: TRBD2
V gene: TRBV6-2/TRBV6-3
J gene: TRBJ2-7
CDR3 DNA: TGTGCCAGCAGTTACCCCCGACTAGCGGGAGGGTCCCCCTACGAGCAGTACTTC
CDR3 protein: CASSYPRLAGGSPYEQYF

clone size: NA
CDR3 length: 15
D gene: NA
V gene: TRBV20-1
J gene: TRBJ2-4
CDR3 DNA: TGCAGTGCTAGTATCCCTACGAGGGCCAAAAACATTCAGTACTTC
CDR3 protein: CSASIPTRAKNIQYF

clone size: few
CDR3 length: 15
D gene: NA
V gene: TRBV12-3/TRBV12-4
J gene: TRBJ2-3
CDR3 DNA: TGTGCCTCTACACATCTTGGGGGTAAAGGAGATACGCAGTATTTT
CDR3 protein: CASTHLGGKGDTQYF